A selection of T cell receptor beta chains follows, all from one sample in a study of cytomegalovirus exposure and HLA in healthy donors. The repertoire was sequenced with immunoSEQ multiplex PCR; TCRdb's copy has only in-frame clones and lacks some. Found here are tens of thousands of clones, roughly 89% of them singletons; the top ten hold around 10%. Source material: PBMCs. These receptors were obtained from a woman aged 40 to 50 in good health and CMV-seropositive. Both conserved end residues are part of each CDR3. D genes are given only for firm matches. Where a row states a size, it is once, few, many or the class of an expanded clone; other rows omit it.

clone_size | j_call | v_call | d_call | cdr3_nt | cdr3_aa
. | TRBJ2-2 | TRBV6-4 | . | TGTGCCAGCAGTGACAGGAGGGGGAACACCGGGGAGCTGTTTTTT | CASSDRRGNTGELFF
. | TRBJ1-2 | TRBV10-3 | . | TGTGCCTCAACGGACCGGGGAAAATATGGCTACACCTTC | CASTDRGKYGYTF
. | TRBJ1-4 | TRBV14 | . | TGTGCCAGCAGCCAAGATTCGCGCGGGGGCAGGAGTGAAAAACTGTTTTTT | CASSQDSRGGRSEKLFF
once | TRBJ2-3 | TRBV5-4 | . | TGTGCCAGCAGCGGCGGGGTTGGAGATACGCAGTATTTT | CASSGGVGDTQYF
. | TRBJ2-1 | TRBV11-1 | TRBD2 | TGTGCCAGCAGCTTATGGGTCGCGGGGGGAGGGTCCTACAATGAGCAGTTCTTC | CASSLWVAGGGSYNEQFF
. | TRBJ1-4 | TRBV10-3 | TRBD1 | TGTGCCATCAGTGAGCCACGGGACAGGGGGGAAGAAAAACTGTTTTTT | CAISEPRDRGEEKLFF
once | TRBJ1-1 | TRBV9 | . | TGTGCCAGCAGCGACCTACAGGGAAGGGGGACTGAAGCTTTCTTT | CASSDLQGRGTEAFF
. | TRBJ2-7 | TRBV7-2 | . | TGTGCCAGCAGCACGGGGAGAGGGGAGCAGTACTTC | CASSTGRGEQYF
. | TRBJ1-1 | TRBV7-6 | . | TGTGCCAGCAGCCTACAGCCGAACACTGAAGCTTTCTTT | CASSLQPNTEAFF
. | TRBJ2-3 | TRBV4-3 | . | TGCGCCAGCAGCCAAGATTACGCCGGTGCGCAGTATTTT | CASSQDYAGAQYF
. | TRBJ2-7 | TRBV11-2 | . | TGTGCCAGCAGCTTAAGGGGGTCGGGCAGGGCCCAGCAGTACTTC | CASSLRGSGRAQQYF
few | TRBJ2-7 | TRBV6-1 | TRBD1 | TGTGCCAGCAGTGAAGCGATCGGGACAGGGGGCCACGAGCAGTACTTC | CASSEAIGTGGHEQYF
. | TRBJ2-2 | TRBV7-9 | . | TGTGCCAGCAGCCGGGCTGGGGCAACAAACACCGGGGAGCTGTTTTTT | CASSRAGATNTGELFF
. | TRBJ1-6 | TRBV5-4 | TRBD1 | TGTGCCAGCACGACACTGACAGGGATTTATTCACCCCTCCACTTT | CASTTLTGIYSPLHF
once | TRBJ2-4 | TRBV10-2 | . | TGCGCCAGCAGGTTGGGGGCAACCAAAAACATTCAGTACTTC | CASRLGATKNIQYF
. | TRBJ1-4 | TRBV7-2 | TRBD1 | TGTGCCAGCAGCTTGGACAGGGGGGGTGAAAAACTGTTTTTT | CASSLDRGGEKLFF
. | TRBJ2-5 | TRBV19 | . | TGTGCCAGTGCGGTGCGGGCGGAGGAGACCCAGTACTTC | CASAVRAEETQYF
. | TRBJ2-7 | TRBV10-3 | . | TGTGCCATCAGTGAGTCGACGCAGGTCACCTACGAGCAGTACTTC | CAISESTQVTYEQYF
once | TRBJ2-7 | TRBV2 | . | TGTGCCAGCATGCGGGGGCCCTCCTACGAGCAGTACTTC | CASMRGPSYEQYF
. | TRBJ2-5 | TRBV19 | . | TGTGCCAGTAGACCCTACGGAGGAGAGGAGACCCAGTACTTC | CASRPYGGEETQYF